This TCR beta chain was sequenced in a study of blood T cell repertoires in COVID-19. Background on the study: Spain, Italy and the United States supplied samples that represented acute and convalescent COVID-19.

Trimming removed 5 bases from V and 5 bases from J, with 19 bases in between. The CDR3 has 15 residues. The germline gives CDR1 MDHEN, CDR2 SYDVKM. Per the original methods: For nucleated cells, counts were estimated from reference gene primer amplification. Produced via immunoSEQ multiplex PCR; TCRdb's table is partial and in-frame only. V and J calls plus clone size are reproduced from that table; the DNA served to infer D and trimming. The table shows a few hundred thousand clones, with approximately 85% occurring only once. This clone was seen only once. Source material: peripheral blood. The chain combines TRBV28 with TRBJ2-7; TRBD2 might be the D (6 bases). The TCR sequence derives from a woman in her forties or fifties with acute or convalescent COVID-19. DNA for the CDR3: TGTGCCAGCAGTCCGATGACTAGACTCACTAACGAGCAGTACTTC. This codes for CASSPMTRLTNEQYF.